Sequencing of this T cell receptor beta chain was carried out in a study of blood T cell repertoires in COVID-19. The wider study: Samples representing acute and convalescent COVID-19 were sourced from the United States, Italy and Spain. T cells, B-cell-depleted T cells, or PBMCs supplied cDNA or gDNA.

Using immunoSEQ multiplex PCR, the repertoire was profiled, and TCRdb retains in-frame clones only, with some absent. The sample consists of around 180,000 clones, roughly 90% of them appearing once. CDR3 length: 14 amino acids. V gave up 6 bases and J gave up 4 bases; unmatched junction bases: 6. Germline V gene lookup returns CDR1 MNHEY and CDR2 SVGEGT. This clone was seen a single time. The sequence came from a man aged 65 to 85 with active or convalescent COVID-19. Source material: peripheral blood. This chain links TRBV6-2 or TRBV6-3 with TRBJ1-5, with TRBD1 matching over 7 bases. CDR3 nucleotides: TGTGCCAGCAGCTGGGACAGCGTTAATCAGCCCCAGCATTTT. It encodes CASSWDSVNQPQHF.